Described below is a single T cell receptor (beta chain) sequence and its context. The V gene's germline CDR1 is SGDLS and CDR2 YYNGEE. V lost 3 bases, J lost 5 bases, and 14 bases lay in between. This CDR3 comprises 15 residues. The sample is drawn from a study of regulatory T cells in long-lasting Graves disease. As to time point: newly diagnosed GD, antithyroid drugs for less than 3 months. The authors made the TCR library using RNA they extracted from PBMCs. To make TCR beta libraries, researchers used iRepertoire HTBI primers and Arm-PCR of CDR3 regions. Using its own MiXCR run on the multiplex PCR reads, TCRdb lists one record per CDR3 protein. Of about 500,000 distinct CDR3 sequences in the sample, 15% to 20% are singletons; the top ten hold roughly an eighth. These data were also reused for a study on T cells in Graves' hyperthyroidism and ophthalmopathy.

The receptor was derived from a man aged 40-49 years with Graves disease. The chain joins TRBV9 to TRBJ2-2, with a possible D match to TRBD1 (6 bases). This sample comprised peripheral blood mononuclear cells (PBMCs), obtained at new diagnosis, from a patient treated with antithyroid drugs. The CDR3 region has the DNA TGTGCCAGCAGCGCCGGGACCCAGGGGACCGGGGAGCTGTTTTTT. This encodes CASSAGTQGTGELFF.